The count of the clone carrying this T cell receptor (beta chain) is one. Its target is not known. cDNA libraries of TCR beta carried unique molecular identifiers. The authors obtained roughly 500,000 cDNA molecules from roughly 1.1 to 9.2 million T cells. Each CDR3 protein is one row after TCRdb ran MiXCR on the PCR reads. The data show under 900,000 distinct CDR3 sequences, 53% seen once. The sample comes from a study of post-analysis software for immune sequencing data. Whole-study results and caveats: Significantly decreased normalized Chao1 diversity was recorded for multiple sclerosis patients relative to controls. Same-batch preparations were strongly co-clustered by F measure. Patients showed TRBV5-6, TRBV5-1 and TRBV20-1 among about five TRBV segments more frequent than in controls.

Germline lookup yields CDR1 LGHNT and CDR2 FRNRAP. The CDR3 has 15 residues. The V end was cut by 0 bases, the J end by 6 bases, with 13 bases between. Sequencing was carried out using blood. The chain has TRBV12-5 and TRBJ2-3; D not certain. This TCR was recovered from a girl between 10 and 17 years old with multiple sclerosis. CDR3 DNA: TGTGCTAGTGGTTTGGTACTTGAGGTTTTGGATACGCAGTATTTT. Its protein product is CASGLVLEVLDTQYF.